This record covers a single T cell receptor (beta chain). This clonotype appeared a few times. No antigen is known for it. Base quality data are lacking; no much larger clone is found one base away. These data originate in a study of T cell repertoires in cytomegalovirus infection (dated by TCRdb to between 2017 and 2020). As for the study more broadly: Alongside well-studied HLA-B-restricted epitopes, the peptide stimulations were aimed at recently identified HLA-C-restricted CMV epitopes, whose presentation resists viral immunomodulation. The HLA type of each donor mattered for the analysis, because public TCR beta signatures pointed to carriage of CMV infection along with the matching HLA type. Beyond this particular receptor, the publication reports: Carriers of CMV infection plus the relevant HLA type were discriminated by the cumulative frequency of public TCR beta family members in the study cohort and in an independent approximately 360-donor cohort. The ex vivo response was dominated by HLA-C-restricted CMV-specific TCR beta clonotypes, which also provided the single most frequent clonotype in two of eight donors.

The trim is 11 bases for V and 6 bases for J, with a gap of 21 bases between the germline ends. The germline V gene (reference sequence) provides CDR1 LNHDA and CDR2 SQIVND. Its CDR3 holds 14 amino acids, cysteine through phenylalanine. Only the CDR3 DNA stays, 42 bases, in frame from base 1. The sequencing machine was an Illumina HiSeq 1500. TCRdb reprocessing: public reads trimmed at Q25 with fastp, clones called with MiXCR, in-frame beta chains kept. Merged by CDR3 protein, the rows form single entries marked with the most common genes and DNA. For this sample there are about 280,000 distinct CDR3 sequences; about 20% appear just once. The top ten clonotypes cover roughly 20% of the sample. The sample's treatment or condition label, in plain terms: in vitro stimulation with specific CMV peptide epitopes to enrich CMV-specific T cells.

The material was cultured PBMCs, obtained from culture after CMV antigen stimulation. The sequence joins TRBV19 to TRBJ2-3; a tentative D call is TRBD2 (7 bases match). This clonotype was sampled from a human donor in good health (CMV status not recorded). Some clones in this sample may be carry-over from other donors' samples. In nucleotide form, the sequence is TGTGCCTCCCAGAGGGGGGGGCCCCCCGATACGCAGTATTTT. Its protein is CASQRGGPPDTQYF.